These T cell receptor beta chains were read from a single sample in a study of long-term antiretroviral therapy in people with HIV. Method: immunoSEQ multiplex PCR; TCRdb's copy keeps in-frame clones and lacks some. The table has 20,000 to 25,000 clones, 79% seen once; the top ten hold about a tenth. Sequences were derived from unsorted PBMCs, sampled 1.2 years after starting antiretroviral therapy. Receptors were obtained from a woman in her forties with HIV. CDR3s include the opening cysteine and the closing phenylalanine or tryptophan. The D gene is left open where the match is weak. The listing skips clone size in some rows; elsewhere it reads once, few, many or a size class.

clone_size: .
j_call: TRBJ1-3
d_call: .
v_call: TRBV6-1
cdr3_aa: CASSRDTNSGNTIYF
cdr3_nt: TGTGCCAGCAGCCGGGACACAAACTCTGGAAACACCATATATTTT

clone_size: .
j_call: TRBJ1-5
d_call: TRBD1
v_call: TRBV6-5
cdr3_aa: CASSWTGGANQPQHF
cdr3_nt: TGTGCCAGCAGTTGGACAGGGGGCGCCAATCAGCCCCAGCATTTT

clone_size: .
j_call: TRBJ2-2
d_call: TRBD1
v_call: TRBV27
cdr3_aa: CASSLVQGKLFF
cdr3_nt: TGTGCCAGCAGTTTAGTACAGGGGAAGCTGTTTTTT

clone_size: .
j_call: TRBJ2-2
d_call: .
v_call: TRBV5-6
cdr3_aa: CASSLAGWDGELFF
cdr3_nt: TGTGCCAGCAGCTTGGCAGGGTGGGACGGGGAGCTGTTTTTT

clone_size: few
j_call: TRBJ1-2
d_call: .
v_call: TRBV7-8
cdr3_aa: CASSLAQSYGYTF
cdr3_nt: TGTGCCAGCAGCTTAGCACAAAGCTATGGCTACACCTTC

clone_size: .
j_call: TRBJ2-7
d_call: TRBD1
v_call: TRBV4-1
cdr3_aa: CASSLSTGLEQYF
cdr3_nt: TGCGCCAGCAGCCTCTCGACAGGGCTCGAGCAGTACTTC

clone_size: .
j_call: TRBJ2-5
d_call: .
v_call: TRBV14
cdr3_aa: CASSQAGARGTQYF
cdr3_nt: TGTGCCAGCAGCCAAGCAGGGGCCCGGGGGACCCAGTACTTC

clone_size: few
j_call: TRBJ1-1
d_call: TRBD1
v_call: TRBV30
cdr3_aa: CAWSVGQGAAFF
cdr3_nt: TGTGCCTGGAGTGTAGGACAGGGCGCAGCTTTCTTT

clone_size: .
j_call: TRBJ1-2
d_call: TRBD1
v_call: TRBV5-1
cdr3_aa: CASSSQGAEDGYTF
cdr3_nt: TGCGCCAGCAGCTCGCAGGGGGCTGAGGATGGCTACACCTTC

clone_size: .
j_call: TRBJ1-2
d_call: TRBD1
v_call: TRBV11-3
cdr3_aa: CASSRGTGYYGYTF
cdr3_nt: TGTGCCAGCAGCCGTGGGACAGGGTACTATGGCTACACCTTC

clone_size: .
j_call: TRBJ1-2
d_call: TRBD1
v_call: TRBV30
cdr3_aa: CACPGGDYGYTF
cdr3_nt: TGTGCCTGCCCAGGGGGCGACTATGGCTACACCTTC

clone_size: .
j_call: TRBJ1-2
d_call: TRBD1
v_call: TRBV7-9
cdr3_aa: CASSLTGDYGYTF
cdr3_nt: TGTGCCAGCAGCTTAACAGGGGACTATGGCTACACCTTC

clone_size: .
j_call: TRBJ1-1
d_call: .
v_call: TRBV11-2
cdr3_aa: CASSLSGSGYNTEAFF
cdr3_nt: TGTGCCAGCAGCTTATCCGGATCGGGTTATAACACTGAAGCTTTCTTT

clone_size: .
j_call: TRBJ1-3
d_call: .
v_call: TRBV4-1
cdr3_aa: CASSQDVGNSGNTIYF
cdr3_nt: TGCGCCAGCAGCCAAGACGTAGGAAACTCTGGAAACACCATATATTTT

clone_size: few
j_call: TRBJ2-7
d_call: TRBD2
v_call: TRBV7-9
cdr3_aa: CASSSGTTEQYF
cdr3_nt: TGTGCCAGCAGCTCCGGGACTACCGAGCAGTACTTC

clone_size: few
j_call: TRBJ1-2
d_call: .
v_call: TRBV21-1
cdr3_aa: CASRLNRDSKDYGYTF
cdr3_nt: TGTGCCAGCAGGCTGAATAGGGACAGTAAGGACTATGGCTACACCTTC

clone_size: .
j_call: TRBJ2-7
d_call: .
v_call: TRBV7-9
cdr3_aa: CASSLGVSSYEQYF
cdr3_nt: TGTGCCAGCAGCTTAGGGGTCAGTTCCTACGAGCAGTACTTC

clone_size: .
j_call: TRBJ2-1
d_call: TRBD2
v_call: TRBV11-2
cdr3_aa: CASRHSGDWNEQFF
cdr3_nt: TGTGCCAGCAGACATAGCGGGGACTGGAATGAGCAGTTCTTC

clone_size: .
j_call: TRBJ2-7
d_call: TRBD1
v_call: TRBV11-2
cdr3_aa: CASSLDFGTGGEQYF
cdr3_nt: TGTGCCAGCAGCTTAGATTTCGGGACAGGGGGCGAGCAGTACTTC

clone_size: .
j_call: TRBJ1-1
d_call: .
v_call: TRBV7-6
cdr3_aa: CASSLAWGIEAFF
cdr3_nt: TGTGCCAGCAGCTTAGCGTGGGGTATTGAAGCTTTCTTT

clone_size: .
j_call: TRBJ2-7
d_call: .
v_call: TRBV9
cdr3_aa: CASSADQGVGRYEQYF
cdr3_nt: TGTGCCAGCAGCGCGGACCAGGGAGTAGGGAGGTACGAGCAGTACTTC

clone_size: .
j_call: TRBJ2-7
d_call: TRBD2
v_call: TRBV28
cdr3_aa: CASSDSGADEQYF
cdr3_nt: TGTGCCAGCAGTGATAGCGGGGCAGACGAGCAGTACTTC

clone_size: .
j_call: TRBJ2-5
d_call: TRBD1
v_call: TRBV11-2
cdr3_aa: CASSARDSQETQYF
cdr3_nt: TGTGCCAGCAGCGCCCGGGACAGTCAAGAGACCCAGTACTTC

clone_size: .
j_call: TRBJ1-1
d_call: .
v_call: TRBV7-9
cdr3_aa: CASSELGTEAFF
cdr3_nt: TGTGCCAGCAGCGAGTTAGGCACTGAAGCTTTCTTT

clone_size: .
j_call: TRBJ2-1
d_call: TRBD2
v_call: TRBV5-4
cdr3_aa: CASSLSGDNEQFF
cdr3_nt: TGTGCCAGCAGCCTTAGCGGGGACAATGAGCAGTTCTTC

clone_size: .
j_call: TRBJ2-7
d_call: .
v_call: TRBV14
cdr3_aa: CASSQLVGEQYF
cdr3_nt: TGTGCCAGCAGCCAACTTGTCGGGGAGCAGTACTTC

clone_size: .
j_call: TRBJ1-1
d_call: .
v_call: TRBV5-6
cdr3_aa: CASSLAPVGTEAFF
cdr3_nt: TGTGCCAGCAGCTTGGCCCCCGTCGGCACTGAAGCTTTCTTT

clone_size: .
j_call: TRBJ2-7
d_call: TRBD2
v_call: TRBV11-2
cdr3_aa: CASSRGLADNYEQYF
cdr3_nt: TGTGCCAGCAGCCGGGGACTAGCGGATAATTACGAGCAGTACTTC

clone_size: .
j_call: TRBJ2-1
d_call: .
v_call: TRBV11-2
cdr3_aa: CASSPRRGSSYNEQFF
cdr3_nt: TGTGCCAGCAGCCCCCGTCGGGGGAGCTCCTACAATGAGCAGTTCTTC

clone_size: .
j_call: TRBJ1-5
d_call: .
v_call: TRBV7-9
cdr3_aa: CASSLRVNQPQHF
cdr3_nt: TGTGCCAGCAGCTTACGCGTGAATCAGCCCCAGCATTTT

clone_size: .
j_call: TRBJ1-2
d_call: .
v_call: TRBV30
cdr3_aa: CAWSPLQPVYLYGYTF
cdr3_nt: TGTGCCTGGAGTCCCCTCCAACCAGTCTACCTGTATGGCTACACCTTC

clone_size: .
j_call: TRBJ1-2
d_call: .
v_call: TRBV7-9
cdr3_aa: CASSLPGTAYGYTF
cdr3_nt: TGTGCCAGCAGCTTACCCGGGACGGCCTATGGCTACACCTTC

clone_size: .
j_call: TRBJ2-3
d_call: .
v_call: TRBV5-6
cdr3_aa: CASSLGVVGVDTQYF
cdr3_nt: TGTGCCAGCAGCTTGGGGGTCGTGGGGGTAGATACGCAGTATTTT

clone_size: .
j_call: TRBJ2-5
d_call: .
v_call: TRBV2
cdr3_aa: CASSETSLGDQYF
cdr3_nt: TGTGCCAGCAGTGAGACTAGTCTAGGCGACCAGTACTTC

clone_size: .
j_call: TRBJ1-1
d_call: TRBD1
v_call: TRBV5-6
cdr3_aa: CASSSDRVRTEAFF
cdr3_nt: TGTGCCAGCAGCTCTGACAGGGTGCGGACTGAAGCTTTCTTT

clone_size: .
j_call: TRBJ1-4
d_call: .
v_call: TRBV9
cdr3_aa: CASSPRGLSANEKLFF
cdr3_nt: TGTGCCAGCAGCCCCAGGGGCCTTTCCGCTAATGAAAAACTGTTTTTT

clone_size: .
j_call: TRBJ2-3
d_call: TRBD1
v_call: TRBV11-2
cdr3_aa: CASSSPFGQGTTDTQYF
cdr3_nt: TGTGCCAGCAGCTCGCCTTTTGGACAGGGGACCACAGATACGCAGTATTTT

clone_size: .
j_call: TRBJ1-1
d_call: .
v_call: TRBV28
cdr3_aa: CASSYKVWTEAFF
cdr3_nt: TGTGCCAGCAGTTACAAGGTATGGACTGAAGCTTTCTTT

clone_size: .
j_call: TRBJ2-1
d_call: .
v_call: TRBV7-8
cdr3_aa: CASSRARWEGGEEQFF
cdr3_nt: TGTGCCAGCAGCCGAGCGAGGTGGGAGGGGGGCGAGGAGCAGTTCTTC

clone_size: few
j_call: TRBJ2-2
d_call: .
v_call: TRBV7-9
cdr3_aa: CASSPGSNTGELFF
cdr3_nt: TGTGCCAGCAGCCCCGGGTCGAACACCGGGGAGCTGTTTTTT

clone_size: .
j_call: TRBJ2-2
d_call: TRBD1
v_call: TRBV7-9
cdr3_aa: CASSSTGTDNTGELFF
cdr3_nt: TGTGCCAGCAGTTCCACCGGGACAGATAACACCGGGGAGCTGTTTTTT

clone_size: .
j_call: TRBJ1-4
d_call: .
v_call: TRBV28
cdr3_aa: CASSPPGRTNEKLFF
cdr3_nt: TGTGCCAGCAGTCCGCCGGGACGGACGAATGAAAAACTGTTTTTT

clone_size: .
j_call: TRBJ1-1
d_call: .
v_call: TRBV5-6
cdr3_aa: CASSLAAAVLNTEAFF
cdr3_nt: TGTGCCAGCAGCTTGGCGGCAGCCGTATTGAACACTGAAGCTTTCTTT

clone_size: few
j_call: TRBJ2-5
d_call: TRBD2
v_call: TRBV11-2
cdr3_aa: CASSLGLLAGGSQETQYF
cdr3_nt: TGTGCCAGCAGCTTAGGCTTGCTAGCGGGAGGCAGCCAAGAGACCCAGTACTTC

clone_size: .
j_call: TRBJ2-3
d_call: TRBD2
v_call: TRBV30
cdr3_aa: CAWVGGSGGTDTQYF
cdr3_nt: TGTGCCTGGGTTGGGGGTAGCGGGGGCACAGATACGCAGTATTTT

clone_size: .
j_call: TRBJ1-5
d_call: .
v_call: TRBV19
cdr3_aa: CASKVTEGGAGNQPQHF
cdr3_nt: TGTGCCAGTAAGGTTACGGAGGGGGGCGCGGGCAATCAGCCCCAGCATTTT

clone_size: .
j_call: TRBJ2-7
d_call: .
v_call: TRBV2
cdr3_aa: CASSAEWGEAYEQYF
cdr3_nt: TGTGCCAGCAGCGCTGAATGGGGGGAAGCCTACGAGCAGTACTTC

clone_size: .
j_call: TRBJ1-2
d_call: .
v_call: TRBV11-2
cdr3_aa: CASSLEGVNYGYTF
cdr3_nt: TGTGCCAGCAGCTTAGAAGGGGTCAACTATGGCTACACCTTC